The T cell receptor beta chain described here comes from a study of cytomegalovirus exposure and HLA in healthy donors. In germline, CDR1 is SGHNT, CDR2 YENEEA. The CDR3 is 13 amino acids. Trimming cost V 5 bases and J 7 bases; bases outside gene matches: 3. It was with 60 Vbeta and 13 Jbeta primers that the PCR ran. Some clones are missing from TCRdb's copy, which holds only in-frame ones; the method was immunoSEQ multiplex PCR. The clone table shows about 200,000 clones, with the ten largest holding over 0.95%. Findings and caveats of the study: According to the study, roughly 160 TCR beta chains were cytomegalovirus-associated.

For this clone: Its antigen is currently unknown.

The chain has TRBV11-3 and TRBJ2-3, with 10 bases fitting TRBD1. Sequencing was performed on PBMCs. This sequence was found in a girl aged 2-9 years in good health and CMV-seropositive. The CDR3 bases are TGTGCCAGCAGCGGGGACAGGGGATATACGCAGTATTTT. This encodes CASSGDRGYTQYF.